A selection of T cell receptor beta chains follows, all from one sample in a study of T cell repertoires in cytomegalovirus infection. TCRdb used MiXCR to reprocess the reads, holding one entry per CDR3 protein. Of tens of thousands of distinct CDR3 sequences listed, about 21% were seen once; the top ten hold roughly 90%. Which antigens these TCRs recognize remains unknown. The sample in question was CD8+ T cells from cultured PBMCs, obtained from culture after CMV antigen stimulation. These receptors all stem from a human donor in good health (CMV status not recorded). Some clones in this sample may be carry-over from other donors' samples. Both conserved end residues are part of each CDR3. D genes are given only for firm matches. Only some rows state a clone size, as once, few, many or a class for expanded clones.

TRBV7-2	TRBJ1-4	.	few	TGTGCCAGCAGCTTAGAGGGATACAAACTGTTTTTT	CASSLEGYKLFF
TRBV4-3	TRBJ1-1	.	few	TGCGCCAGCAGCCAAGATCGGTGGGGGACTGAAGCTTTCTTT	CASSQDRWGTEAFF
TRBV4-3	TRBJ1-5	TRBD1	.	TGCGCCAGCAGCCCAGATCACAGGGGAGTCGAGCCCCAGCATTTT	CASSPDHRGVEPQHF
TRBV4-1	TRBJ2-2	.	.	TGCGCCAGCAGCCAAGATTGGGGAAACGGATTCTCGAACACCGGGGAGCTGTTTTTT	CASSQDWGNGFSNTGELFF
TRBV12-3/TRBV12-4	TRBJ2-1	.	.	TGTGCCAGCACTCCCGCGGCAAACTCCTACAATGAGCAGTTCTTC	CASTPAANSYNEQFF
TRBV7-9	TRBJ2-3	TRBD1	.	TGTGCCAGCAGCTCGACGGACAGGGGGGAGGAATATACGCAGTATTTT	CASSSTDRGEEYTQYF
TRBV7-6	TRBJ2-7	.	.	TGTGCCAGCAGCTTAGAGACAGGAACGTTGTACGAGCAGTACTTC	CASSLETGTLYEQYF
TRBV24-1	TRBJ2-6	.	.	TGTGCCACGGGGGGACATGGGGCCAACGTCCTGACTTTC	CATGGHGANVLTF
TRBV19	TRBJ2-1	TRBD2	.	TGTGCCAGTAGTATAGCGGGAGGGCCGAATGAGCAGTTCTTC	CASSIAGGPNEQFF
TRBV6-5	TRBJ2-7	.	.	TGTGCCAGCAGTTACTCGGCCCTCCGCGAGCAGTACTTC	CASSYSALREQYF
TRBV27	TRBJ2-7	TRBD2	.	TGTGCCAGCATGCGGGGGGGCGAGCAGTACTTC	CASMRGGEQYF
TRBV7-8	TRBJ2-3	TRBD1	.	TGTGCCAGCAGCTTAACACAGGGGATGGATACGCAGTATTTT	CASSLTQGMDTQYF
TRBV7-2	TRBJ2-2	.	.	TGTGCCAGCAGCAAACCGCGGACTACTCATAACACCGGGGAGCTGTTTTTT	CASSKPRTTHNTGELFF
TRBV5-6	TRBJ2-1	.	few	TGTGCCAGCAACGAGGGTAGGAATGAGCAGTTCTTC	CASNEGRNEQFF
TRBV5-4	TRBJ2-5	.	once	TGTGCCAGCAGCTTGGTCCCCCAAGAGACCCAGTACTTC	CASSLVPQETQYF
TRBV10-3	TRBJ2-2	TRBD2	.	TGTGCCATCAGGGGGACTAGCGGGAGTTCTGGCGGGGAGCTGTTTTTT	CAIRGTSGSSGGELFF
TRBV7-8	TRBJ1-1	TRBD1	.	TGTGCCAGCAGCTTAAGACAGGGAAACACTGAAGCTTTCTTT	CASSLRQGNTEAFF
TRBV6-2/TRBV6-3	TRBJ2-3	TRBD2	.	TGTGCCAGCAGTTACTTACTAGCGAGGTTGACAGATACGCAGTATTTT	CASSYLLARLTDTQYF
TRBV28	TRBJ2-1	.	.	TGTGCCAGCATGGGGGCCGGGTCTGATGAGCAGTTCTTC	CASMGAGSDEQFF
TRBV6-2/TRBV6-3	TRBJ1-1	.	.	TGTGCCAGCAGTTACTCCCGAGGGGGGACCCTTGAAGCTTTCTTT	CASSYSRGGTLEAFF
TRBV27	TRBJ2-2	TRBD2	few	TGTGCCAGCACCTGGTATGCGACAGCGGGAGGTTCGAGCACCGGGGAGCTGTTTTTT	CASTWYATAGGSSTGELFF
TRBV7-8	TRBJ2-5	.	.	TGTGCCAGCACCCCTCGAGGCCGAGAGACCCAGTACTTC	CASTPRGRETQYF
TRBV7-8	TRBJ2-5	TRBD2	.	TGTGCCAGCAGCTCCCTCCCGGGACTAGCCCCTTCCAATAGGGAGATACAAGAGACCCAGTACTTC	CASSSLPGLAPSNREIQETQYF
TRBV7-2	TRBJ2-7	TRBD1	.	TGTGCCAGCAGCTTAGCGCCAAGAGGACAGGGTTTCGAGCAGTACTTC	CASSLAPRGQGFEQYF
TRBV7-8	TRBJ1-1	.	few	TGTGCCAGCACGTTAGGGAACACTGAAGCTTTCTTT	CASTLGNTEAFF
TRBV7-2	TRBJ1-2	TRBD1	.	TGTGCCAGCAGCGCGATGGACAGGGGGCTTGGCTACACCTTC	CASSAMDRGLGYTF
TRBV4-3	TRBJ1-1	.	few	TGCGCCAGCAGCCAAGATTCGGCCGGATTGAACACTGAAGCTTTCTTT	CASSQDSAGLNTEAFF
TRBV7-9	TRBJ1-1	TRBD1	.	TGTGCCAGCCGGTCGGGACAGGGGGCGCGGGGCACTGAAGCTTTCTTT	CASRSGQGARGTEAFF
TRBV19	TRBJ2-1	.	.	TGTGCCAGTAGTCAGGGCGTCAATGAGCAGTTCTTC	CASSQGVNEQFF